This TCR beta chain was captured by sequencing in a study of T cell responses to AZD1222 COVID-19 vaccine. Overall study results and limits: Nearly half of spike-specific TCRs reportedly go after variant regions that carry no mutations. Spike-specific TCR breadth and depth both grew after two AZD1222 doses.

Trimming removed 3 bases from V and 2 bases from J, with 13 bases in between. The germline V gene has CDR1 ENHRY and CDR2 SYGVKD. The CDR3 covers 15 residues. This clone was observed a single time. The antigen is not known. Only in-frame clones appear in the TCRdb table, and some are missing; sequencing was by immunoSEQ multiplex PCR. The sample shows 150,000 to 200,000 clones, 80% to 95% of them seen only once. The chain carries TRBV10-3 and TRBJ2-5; TRBD1 is a possible D gene (7 bases). This TCR was sampled from an adult in good health. Specimen: peripheral blood, collected on day 0 of AZD1222 vaccination. The CDR3 DNA sequence: TGTGCCATCAGTGACGCGGGACAGTTACAAGAGACCCAGTACTTC. It translates to CAISDAGQLQETQYF.